The present T cell receptor beta chain was sequenced within a study of blood T cells in healthy people across ages. A second roughly 6 to 11 cycle PCR used barcoded and J-beta primers. TCRdb used MiXCR to reprocess the 5' RACE reads, holding one entry per CDR3 protein. The profile shows approximately 780,000 distinct CDR3 sequences, roughly 26% of them singletons. The same data also went into a second study, on T cells of mothers and their children.

Sequencing input: blood. This receptor was identified in a boy aged 5-17 years in good health.

CDR3 sequence reads: CASSYSQRRLETQYF. The DNA of the CDR3 is TGTGCCAGCAGTTACTCCCAGCGGAGGCTAGAGACCCAGTACTTC. This chain connects TRBV6-2 or TRBV6-3 to TRBJ2-5, with D maybe TRBD2 (5 bases). CDR1 MNHEY and CDR2 SVGEGT come from the germline V gene. Trimming took off 0 bases at V and 4 bases at J, with 12 bases between the two ends. The CDR3 totals 15 residues.